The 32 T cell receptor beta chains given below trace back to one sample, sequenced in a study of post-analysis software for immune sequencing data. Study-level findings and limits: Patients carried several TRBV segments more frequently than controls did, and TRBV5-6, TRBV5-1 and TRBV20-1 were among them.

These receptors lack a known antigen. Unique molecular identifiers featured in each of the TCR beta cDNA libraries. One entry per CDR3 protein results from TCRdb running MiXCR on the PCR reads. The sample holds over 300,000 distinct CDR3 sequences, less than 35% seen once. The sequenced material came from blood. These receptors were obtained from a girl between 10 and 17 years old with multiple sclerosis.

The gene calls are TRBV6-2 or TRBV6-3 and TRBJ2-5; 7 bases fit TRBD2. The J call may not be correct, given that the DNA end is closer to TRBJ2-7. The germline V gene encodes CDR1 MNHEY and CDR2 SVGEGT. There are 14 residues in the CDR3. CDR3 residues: CASTAAGSKDEQYF. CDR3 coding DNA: TGTGCCAGCACCGCAGCGGGGTCTAAGGACGAGCAGTACTTC.

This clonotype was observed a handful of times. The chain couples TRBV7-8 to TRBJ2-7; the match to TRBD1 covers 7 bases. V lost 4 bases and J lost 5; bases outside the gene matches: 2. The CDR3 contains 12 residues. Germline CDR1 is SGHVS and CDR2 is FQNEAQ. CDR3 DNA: TGTGCCAGCAGCTACAGGGGACACGAGCAGTACTTC. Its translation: CASSYRGHEQYF.

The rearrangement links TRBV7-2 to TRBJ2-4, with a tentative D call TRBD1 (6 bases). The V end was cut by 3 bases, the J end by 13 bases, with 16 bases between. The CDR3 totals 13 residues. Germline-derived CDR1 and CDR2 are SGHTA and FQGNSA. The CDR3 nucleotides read TGTGCCAGCAGCTTTGCCTCCCAGGGGCAGCAGTACTTC. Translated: CASSFASQGQQYF.

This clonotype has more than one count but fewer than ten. The CDR3 spells CASSRYRGQGETQYF. In DNA form, the CDR3 reads TGTGCCAGCAGCCGCTACAGGGGGCAGGGAGAGACCCAGTACTTC. The genes are TRBV7-9 and TRBJ2-5, with TRBD1 identical over 9 bases. Trimming removed 5 bases from V and 4 bases from J; junction bases left unmatched: 8. Germline CDR1 is SEHNR and CDR2 is FQNEAQ (reference sequence). The CDR3 sequence is 15 residues long.

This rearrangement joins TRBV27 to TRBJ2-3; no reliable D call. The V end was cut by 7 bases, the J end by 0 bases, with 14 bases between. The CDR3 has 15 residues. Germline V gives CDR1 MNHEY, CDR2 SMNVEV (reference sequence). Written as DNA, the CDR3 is TGTGCCAGCACCCCTCACCAGCCCAGCACAGATACGCAGTATTTT. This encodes CASTPHQPSTDTQYF.

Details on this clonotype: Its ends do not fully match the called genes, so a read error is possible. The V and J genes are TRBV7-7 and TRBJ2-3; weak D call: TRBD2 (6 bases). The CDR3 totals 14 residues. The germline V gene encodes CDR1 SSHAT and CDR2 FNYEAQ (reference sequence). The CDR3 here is CASSQTRSTDTQYF. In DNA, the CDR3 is TGTGCTAGCAGCCAGACTAGGAGCACAGATACGCAGTATTTT.

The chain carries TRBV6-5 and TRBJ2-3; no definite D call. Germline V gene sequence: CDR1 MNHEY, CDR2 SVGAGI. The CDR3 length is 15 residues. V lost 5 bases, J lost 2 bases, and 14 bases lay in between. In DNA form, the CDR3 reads TGTGCCAGCAGTCCCCCGCCGGTCGACACAGATACGCAGTATTTT. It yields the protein CASSPPPVDTDTQYF.

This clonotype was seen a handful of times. Written as DNA, the CDR3 is TGTGCCAGCAGTTACTTAGGGAACACTGAAGCTTTCTTT. Its protein product is CASSYLGNTEAFF. This chain connects TRBV6-5 to TRBJ1-1; D gene unclear. The germline V and J ends were trimmed by 1 base and 1 base, with 4 bases remaining between them. From germline, CDR1 is MNHEY and CDR2 SVGAGI. The CDR3 has 13 residues.

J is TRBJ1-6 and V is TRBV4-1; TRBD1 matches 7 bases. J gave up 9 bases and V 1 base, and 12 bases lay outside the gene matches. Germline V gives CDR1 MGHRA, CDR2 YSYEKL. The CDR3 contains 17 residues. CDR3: CASSQVPPEGGVSPLHF. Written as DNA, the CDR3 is TGCGCCAGCAGCCAAGTCCCTCCGGAAGGGGGCGTTTCACCCCTCCACTTT.

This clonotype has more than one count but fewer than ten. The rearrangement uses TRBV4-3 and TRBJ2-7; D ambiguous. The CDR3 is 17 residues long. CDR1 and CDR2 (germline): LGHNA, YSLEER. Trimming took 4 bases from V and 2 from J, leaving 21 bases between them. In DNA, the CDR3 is TGCGCCAGCAGCCTCAACCTGGGAACCGGCTCGGCCTACGAGCAGTACTTC. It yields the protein CASSLNLGTGSAYEQYF.

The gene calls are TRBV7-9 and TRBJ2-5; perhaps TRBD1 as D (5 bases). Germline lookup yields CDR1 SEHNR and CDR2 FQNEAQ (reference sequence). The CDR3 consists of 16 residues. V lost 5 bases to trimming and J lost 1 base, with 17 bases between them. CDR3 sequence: CASSLLGAVSQETQYF. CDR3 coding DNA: TGTGCCAGCAGCCTCCTAGGGGCAGTGTCCCAAGAGACCCAGTACTTC.

CDR3 DNA: TGCGCCAGCAGCCCCAAGGGGGAGCGGGGGCCCGAGCAGTTCTTC. Translation gives CASSPKGERGPEQFF. The chain carries TRBV5-1 and TRBJ2-1; 8 nucleotides match TRBD2. V lost 4 bases to trimming and J lost 10 bases; unmatched junction nucleotides: 13. Germline V gives CDR1 SGHRS, CDR2 YFSETQ. The CDR3 consists of 15 residues.

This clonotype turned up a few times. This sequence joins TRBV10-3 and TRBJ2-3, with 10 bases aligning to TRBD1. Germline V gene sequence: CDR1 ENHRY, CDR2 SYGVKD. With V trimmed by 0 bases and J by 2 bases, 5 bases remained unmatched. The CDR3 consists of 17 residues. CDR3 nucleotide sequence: TGTGCCATCAGTGAGTCCTCTGGGACAGGGGACACAGATACGCAGTATTTT. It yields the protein CAISESSGTGDTDTQYF.

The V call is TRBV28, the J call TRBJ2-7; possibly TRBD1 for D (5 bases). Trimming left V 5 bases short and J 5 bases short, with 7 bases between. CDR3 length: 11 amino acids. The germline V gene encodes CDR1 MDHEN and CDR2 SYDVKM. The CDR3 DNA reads TGTGCCAGCAGTCCGACAGACGAGCAGTACTTC. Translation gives CASSPTDEQYF.

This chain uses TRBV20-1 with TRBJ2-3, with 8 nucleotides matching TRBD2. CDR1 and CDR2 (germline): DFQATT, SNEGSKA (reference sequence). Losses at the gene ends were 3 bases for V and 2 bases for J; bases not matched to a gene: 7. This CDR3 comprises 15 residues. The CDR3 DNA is TGCAGTGCTAGTAACGCGGGGGGCAACACAGATACGCAGTATTTT. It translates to CSASNAGGNTDTQYF.

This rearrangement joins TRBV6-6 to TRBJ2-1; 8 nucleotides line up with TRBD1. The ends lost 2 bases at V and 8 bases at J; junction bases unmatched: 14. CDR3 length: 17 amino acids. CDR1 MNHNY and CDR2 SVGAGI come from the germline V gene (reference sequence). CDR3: CASSYKPGQEVWDEQFF. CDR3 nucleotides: TGTGCCAGCAGTTACAAACCGGGACAGGAGGTTTGGGATGAGCAGTTCTTC.

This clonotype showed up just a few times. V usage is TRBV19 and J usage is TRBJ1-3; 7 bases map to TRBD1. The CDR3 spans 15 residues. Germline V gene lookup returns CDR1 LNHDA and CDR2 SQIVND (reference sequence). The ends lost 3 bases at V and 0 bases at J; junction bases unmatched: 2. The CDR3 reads CASSITGDSGNTIYF. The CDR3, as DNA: TGTGCCAGTAGTATCACAGGGGACTCTGGAAACACCATATATTTT.

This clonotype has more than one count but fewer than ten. The CDR3 sequence is CASSTPTGTGGPGELFF. The CDR3 DNA reads as TGTGCCAGCAGTACACCCACCGGGACAGGGGGCCCCGGGGAGCTGTTTTTT. The genes are TRBV12-3 or TRBV12-4 and TRBJ2-2, with 12 nucleotides matching TRBD1. The CDR3 has 17 residues. Trimming at V came to 5 bases and at J to 6 bases, leaving 10 bases not matched to a gene.

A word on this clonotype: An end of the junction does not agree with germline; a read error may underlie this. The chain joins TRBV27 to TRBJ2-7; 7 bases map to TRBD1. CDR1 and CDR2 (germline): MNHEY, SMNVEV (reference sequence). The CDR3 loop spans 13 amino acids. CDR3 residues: CASSLSGQNEQYF. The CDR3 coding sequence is TGTGCCAGCAGTCTATCGGGACAGAACGAGCAGTACTTC.

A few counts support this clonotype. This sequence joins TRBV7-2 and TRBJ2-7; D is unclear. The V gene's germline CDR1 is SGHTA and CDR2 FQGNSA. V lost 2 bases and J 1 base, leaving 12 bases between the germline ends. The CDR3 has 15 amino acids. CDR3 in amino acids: CASSLQGVGSYEQYF. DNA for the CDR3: TGTGCCAGCAGCTTACAAGGTGTGGGGTCCTACGAGCAGTACTTC.

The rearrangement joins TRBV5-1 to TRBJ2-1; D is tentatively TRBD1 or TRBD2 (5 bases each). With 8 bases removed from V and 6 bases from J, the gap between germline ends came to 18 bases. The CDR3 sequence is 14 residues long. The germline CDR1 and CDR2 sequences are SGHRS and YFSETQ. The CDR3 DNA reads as TGCGCCAGTACGGGACCCCCCCTCTCCAATGAGCAGTTCTTC. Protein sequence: CASTGPPLSNEQFF. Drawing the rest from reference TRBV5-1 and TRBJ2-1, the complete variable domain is KAGVTQTPRYLIKTRGQQVTLSCSPISGHRSVSWYQQTPGQGLQFLFEYFSETQRNKGNFPGRFSGRQFSNSRSEMNVSTLELGDSALYLCASTGPPLSNEQFFGPGTRLTVL.

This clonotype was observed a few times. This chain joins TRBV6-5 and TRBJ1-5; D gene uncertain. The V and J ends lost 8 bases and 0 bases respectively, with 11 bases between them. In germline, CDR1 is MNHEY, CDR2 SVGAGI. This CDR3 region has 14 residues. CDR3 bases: TGTGCCAGCGCGCCAGGAGATAGCAATCAGCCCCAGCATTTT. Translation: CASAPGDSNQPQHF.

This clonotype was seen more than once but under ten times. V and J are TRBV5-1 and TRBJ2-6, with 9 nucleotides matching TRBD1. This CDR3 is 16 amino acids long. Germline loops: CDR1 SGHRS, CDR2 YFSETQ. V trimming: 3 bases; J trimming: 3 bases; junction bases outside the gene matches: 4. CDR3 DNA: TGCGCCAGCAGCTCGCGGACAGGGGATGGGGCCAACGTCCTGACTTTC. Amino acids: CASSSRTGDGANVLTF.

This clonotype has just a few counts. DNA for the CDR3: TGCAGTGCTAGAGATCGACTAGCGGGGGGGCCCTACGAGCAGTACTTC. Protein: CSARDRLAGGPYEQYF. V usage is TRBV20-1 and J usage is TRBJ2-5, with 14 nucleotides matching TRBD2. TRBJ2-7 explains the end of the DNA better; the J call may be wrong. Germline CDR1 is DFQATT and CDR2 is SNEGSKA (reference sequence). The CDR3 runs 16 residues.

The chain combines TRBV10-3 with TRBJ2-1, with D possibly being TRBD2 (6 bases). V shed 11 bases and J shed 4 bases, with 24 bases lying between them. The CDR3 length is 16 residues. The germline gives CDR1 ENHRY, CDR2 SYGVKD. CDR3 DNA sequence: TGTGCCGCGCGTCTAGGGGACTCCCCCCTTTACAATGAGCAGTTCTTC. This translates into CAARLGDSPLYNEQFF.

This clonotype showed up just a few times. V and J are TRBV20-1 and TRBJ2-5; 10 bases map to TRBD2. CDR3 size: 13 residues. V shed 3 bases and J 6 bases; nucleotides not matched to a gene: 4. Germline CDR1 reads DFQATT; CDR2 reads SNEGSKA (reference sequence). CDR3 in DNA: TGCAGTGCTAGCCCTAGCGGGGGTCAGACCCAGTACTTC. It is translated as CSASPSGGQTQYF.

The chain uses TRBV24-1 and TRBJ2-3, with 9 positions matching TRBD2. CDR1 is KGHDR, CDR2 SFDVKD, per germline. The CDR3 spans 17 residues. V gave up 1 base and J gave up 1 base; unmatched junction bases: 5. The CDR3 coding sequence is TGTGCCACCAGTGATTTCCCTAGCGGGGTTGGCACAGATACGCAGTATTTT. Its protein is CATSDFPSGVGTDTQYF.

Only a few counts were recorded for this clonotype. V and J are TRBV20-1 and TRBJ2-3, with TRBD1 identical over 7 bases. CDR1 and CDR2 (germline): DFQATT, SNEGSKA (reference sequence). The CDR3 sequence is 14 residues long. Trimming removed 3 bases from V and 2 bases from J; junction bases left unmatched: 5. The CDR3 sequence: CSASRGQITDTQYF. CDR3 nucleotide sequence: TGCAGTGCTAGCCGGGGACAGATCACAGATACGCAGTATTTT.

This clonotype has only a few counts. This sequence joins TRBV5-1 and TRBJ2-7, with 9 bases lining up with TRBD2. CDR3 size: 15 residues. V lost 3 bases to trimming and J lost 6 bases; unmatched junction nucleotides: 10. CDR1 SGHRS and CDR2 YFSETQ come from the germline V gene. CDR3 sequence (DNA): TGCGCCAGCAGCTCGCGGGGGGGCTCTGCCTCCGAGCAGTACTTC. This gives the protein CASSSRGGSASEQYF.

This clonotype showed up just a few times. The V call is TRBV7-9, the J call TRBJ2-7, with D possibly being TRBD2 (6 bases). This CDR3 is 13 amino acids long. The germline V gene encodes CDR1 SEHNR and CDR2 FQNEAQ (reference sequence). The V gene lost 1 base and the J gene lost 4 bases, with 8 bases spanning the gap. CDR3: CASSLDGLYEQYF. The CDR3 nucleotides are TGTGCCAGCAGCTTAGACGGACTATACGAGCAGTACTTC.

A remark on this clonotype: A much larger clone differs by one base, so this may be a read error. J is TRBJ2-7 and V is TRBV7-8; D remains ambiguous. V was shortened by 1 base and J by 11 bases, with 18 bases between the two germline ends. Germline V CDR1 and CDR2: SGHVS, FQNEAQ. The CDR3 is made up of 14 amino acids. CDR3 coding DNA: TGTGCCAGCAGCTTAGGTTCCGGTGGGAACGGCGAGTACTTC. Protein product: CASSLGSGGNGEYF.

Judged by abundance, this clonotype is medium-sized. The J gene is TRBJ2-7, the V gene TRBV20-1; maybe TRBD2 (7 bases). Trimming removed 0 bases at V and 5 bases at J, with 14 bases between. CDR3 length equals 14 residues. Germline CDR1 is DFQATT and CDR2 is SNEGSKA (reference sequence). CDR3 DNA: TGCAGTGCTAGAGATGAGGGGGGGCTCCACGAGCAGTACTTC. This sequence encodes CSARDEGGLHEQYF.